This is a list of T cell receptor beta chains from one sample in a study of CD8 T cells in Susac syndrome. TCRdb reprocessed the immunoSEQ multiplex PCR reads with MiXCR, giving one entry per CDR3 protein. The sample yields about 80,000 distinct CDR3 sequences, roughly nine tenths seen once. Sequencing used CD8+ T cells from PBMCs. The source of these receptors is a human donor with multiple sclerosis. The conserved cysteine and the conserved F or W are not part of the CDR3 here.

J gene,V gene,CDR3 protein
TRBJ2-1,TRBV7-2,ASGRGSSSYNEQF
TRBJ2-3,TRBV6-5,ASSYSNVRRGADTQY
TRBJ2-7,TRBV20-1,SANPGQGFEEQY
TRBJ2-5,TRBV7-9,ASSFRRTGHETQY
TRBJ2-7,TRBV15,ATSKAGGSYEQY
TRBJ2-2,TRBV30,AWSGIAGAGELF
TRBJ2-1,TRBV10-3,AISGALTEANEQF
TRBJ2-5,TRBV6-5,ASSYSGQQETQY
TRBJ2-2,TRBV6-5,ASSYVVPGYTGELF
TRBJ2-1,TRBV4-3,ASSQASTSGYNEQF
TRBJ2-7,TRBV28,ASRSKTGSYEQY
TRBJ2-5,TRBV5-4,ASSNLGTGEETQY
TRBJ2-7,TRBV19,ASSIGAGVSGEQY
TRBJ2-7,TRBV28,ASNIRPGQGASFGYEQY
TRBJ2-4,TRBV6-1,ASSPTRGRGIIAKNIQY
TRBJ1-2,TRBV19,ASRRQGANYGYT
TRBJ2-2,TRBV6-2/TRBV6-3,ASRPGPGELF
TRBJ1-2,TRBV27,ASSLGRGHGYT
TRBJ1-1,TRBV7-3,ASSLYGGTEAF
TRBJ1-5,TRBV24-1,ATSDSGRHPSDQPQH
TRBJ2-2,TRBV28,ASSLGQRVTGELF
TRBJ2-6,TRBV6-1,AILTGAGANVLT
TRBJ2-3,TRBV11-2,ASSPGLADSDTQY
TRBJ2-5,TRBV28,ASTRLIQGRETQY
TRBJ1-2,TRBV2,ASTPGTGFYGYT
TRBJ2-1,TRBV27,ASSASRSGSTGNEQF
TRBJ2-1,TRBV19,ASRPGRLAYNEQF
TRBJ2-7,TRBV5-1,ASSPGLAGWGSYEQY
TRBJ1-1,TRBV28,ASRPGTGSVEAF
TRBJ2-1,TRBV2,ASILAGYNEQF
TRBJ2-5,TRBV20-1,SAGGRDFGVGTQY
TRBJ1-1,TRBV5-1,ASSPRGENTEAF
TRBJ1-6,TRBV27,ASNEVGSYNSPLH
TRBJ2-2,TRBV7-8,ASSPLTGTPGELF
TRBJ1-1,TRBV6-6,ASRGGEAF
TRBJ1-1,TRBV13,ASSLYSAKVANTEAF
TRBJ2-7,TRBV11-2,ASSLFQTGEDSYEQY
TRBJ1-5,TRBV2,ASRNGLGPQH
TRBJ1-6,TRBV20-1,SARRRIHESYNSPLH
TRBJ1-4,TRBV6-1,ASGPGGVEKLF
TRBJ2-2,TRBV20-1,SGFKDTGELF
TRBJ2-1,TRBV24-1,ATSATVEEQF
TRBJ1-2,TRBV10-2,ASGQGTLYGYT
TRBJ2-7,TRBV20-1,SARLEGDEQY
TRBJ2-7,TRBV4-3,ASSQDVGSSYEQY
TRBJ2-7,TRBV5-4,ASSLEGWTEPYEQY
TRBJ1-2,TRBV29-1,SVDDPEQGADGYT
TRBJ2-3,TRBV5-4,ASSFTTRDTDTQY
TRBJ2-7,TRBV4-3,ASSQDEGRGEQY
TRBJ1-5,TRBV7-2,ASSLGLPPNPQH
TRBJ1-2,TRBV12-3/TRBV12-4,ASSLAQGYGYT
TRBJ2-7,TRBV7-6,ASSPEADSYEQY
TRBJ2-1,TRBV19,ASSSGTQTVNEQF
TRBJ1-2,TRBV12-3/TRBV12-4,ASSPYPGDGGYT
TRBJ1-1,TRBV4-1,ASRSLGSTEAF